This entry lists 25 T cell receptor beta chains sequenced from one sample in a study of blood T cells in healthy people across ages. Together with a sample-barcoded 5' primer, a J-beta primer mix was included in a second PCR lasting about 6 to 11 cycles. MiXCR was run by TCRdb on the 5' RACE reads, yielding one entry per CDR3 protein. The repertoire holds roughly 1.5 million distinct CDR3 sequences, with approximately 43% as singletons. The material sequenced was blood. The source is a young woman in good health.

J is TRBJ1-1 and V is TRBV20-1, with D perhaps matching TRBD1 (5 bases). Trimming took off 6 bases at V and 0 bases at J, with 11 bases between the two ends. Germline values: CDR1 DFQATT, CDR2 SNEGSKA (reference sequence). The CDR3 extends over 13 amino acids. The CDR3 loop is CSAQGTLNTEAFF. CDR3 DNA: TGCAGTGCCCAAGGGACGTTGAACACTGAAGCTTTCTTT.

The rearrangement uses TRBV12-3 or TRBV12-4 and TRBJ2-6, with D possibly being TRBD2 (6 bases). The CDR3 extends over 13 amino acids. Trimming cost V 9 bases and J 9 bases, with 15 bases left between them. CDR3 bases: TGTGCCAGTCTCCTACTAGCAGTCAACGTCCTGACTTTC. Translation: CASLLLAVNVLTF.

This clonotype was counted ten times or more. This chain joins TRBV4-1 and TRBJ2-5; D remains unclear. This CDR3 spans 15 amino acids. The ends were cut back, 0 bases at V and 9 bases at J, with 17 bases in the middle. Per germline, CDR1 MGHRA and CDR2 YSYEKL. DNA of the CDR3: TGCGCCAGCAGCCAAGATCAGAGTGGGTTTGGGGCCCAGTACTTC. It is translated as CASSQDQSGFGAQYF.

The gene calls are TRBV21-1 and TRBJ1-2. TRBV21-1 is flagged as a pseudogene. There are 15 residues in the CDR3. This chain's CDR3 is CASSATWGGVDGYTF. The CDR3, as DNA: TGTGCCAGCAGCGCAACATGGGGAGGGGTCGATGGCTACACCTTC.

This clonotype occurred once. The V and J genes are TRBV13 and TRBJ2-2, with D unclear. The V end was cut by 0 bases, the J end by 7 bases, with 12 bases between. The CDR3 sequence is 15 residues long. Germline assignment: CDR1 PRHDT and CDR2 FYEKMQ (reference sequence). CDR3 region: CASSLGFATIGELFF. CDR3 coding DNA: TGTGCCAGCAGCTTAGGGTTTGCGACAATCGGGGAGCTGTTTTTT.

The chain carries TRBV10-3 and TRBJ2-3; D may be TRBD1 (6 bases). Trimming cost V 6 bases and J 2 bases, with 21 bases left between them. Germline values: CDR1 ENHRY, CDR2 SYGVKD. The CDR3 totals 17 residues. The CDR3 region has the DNA TGTGCCATCAGCCGGGCATTTGAGGGGGAGCCCACAGATACGCAGTATTTT. Amino acid sequence: CAISRAFEGEPTDTQYF.

The J gene is TRBJ2-1, the V gene TRBV4-1; 7 nucleotides match TRBD1. The J segment lost 4 bases and the V segment lost 5 bases, leaving 2 bases of the junction unmatched. In germline, CDR1 is MGHRA, CDR2 YSYEKL. The CDR3 length is 13 residues. CDR3: CASSDREYNEQFF. CDR3 in DNA: TGCGCCAGCAGCGACAGGGAATACAATGAGCAGTTCTTC.

The CDR3 DNA sequence: TGTGCCAGCAGCAGCAGGGGCTCAGGCAACTATGGCTACACCTTC. This translates into CASSSRGSGNYGYTF. The chain carries TRBV5-5 and TRBJ1-2; perhaps TRBD1 as D (6 bases). The CDR3 totals 15 residues. V was shortened by 4 bases and J by 2 bases, with 15 bases between the two germline ends. Germline V CDR1 and CDR2: SGHKS, YYEKEE (reference sequence).

This clonotype has only one observation. The chain links TRBV28 to TRBJ2-7; no clear D gene. Per germline, CDR1 MDHEN and CDR2 SYDVKM. The CDR3 consists of 14 residues. Trimming removed 5 bases from V and 1 base from J, with 12 bases in between. CDR3 loop: CASSLNVLSYEQYF. CDR3 DNA: TGTGCCAGCAGTCTGAACGTCCTGTCCTACGAGCAGTACTTC.

This clonotype was seen a few times. The chain uses TRBV29-1 and TRBJ1-4, with 9 bases identical to TRBD1. The CDR3 consists of 14 residues. Germline CDR1 is SQVTM and CDR2 is ANQGSEA. V shed 1 base, J shed 5 bases, and the junction held 2 bases outside the gene matches. CDR3 residues: CSVEGGTGNEKLFF. CDR3 nucleotides: TGCAGCGTTGAAGGTGGGACAGGGAATGAAAAACTGTTTTTT.

This clonotype has at least ten counts. The chain has TRBV4-1 and TRBJ2-3; weak D call: TRBD2 (6 bases). The V end was cut by 4 bases, the J end by 5 bases, with 13 bases between. The CDR3 covers 14 residues. Per germline, CDR1 MGHRA and CDR2 YSYEKL. The CDR3 sequence: CASSRDSEVDTQYF. In nucleotides, the CDR3 is TGCGCCAGCAGCCGGGACTCCGAGGTAGATACGCAGTATTTT.

Only a few counts were recorded for this clonotype. The chain combines TRBV20-1 with TRBJ2-1, with a tentative D call TRBD1 (6 bases). The CDR3 is made up of 15 amino acids. Trimming took 5 bases from V and 3 from J, leaving 17 bases between them. Looked up from germline, CDR1 is DFQATT and CDR2 is SNEGSKA (reference sequence). The CDR3 region has the DNA TGCAGTGCTCTTCCAGGGGAACTCATCTACAATGAGCAGTTCTTC. This gives the protein CSALPGELIYNEQFF.

CDR3 DNA sequence: TGTGCCAGCAGCTTTGGAATCGACGAGCAGTACTTC. Translation gives CASSFGIDEQYF. The rearrangement joins TRBV7-9 to TRBJ2-4; D gene unclear. The J call may be in error: the DNA end matches TRBJ2-7 better. The CDR3 has 12 residues. CDR1 SEHNR and CDR2 FQNEAQ come from the germline V gene (reference sequence).

The gene calls are TRBV20-1 and TRBJ2-5; D ambiguous. V was shortened by 3 bases and J by 2 bases, with 13 bases between the two germline ends. The CDR3 consists of 14 residues. Germline lookup yields CDR1 DFQATT and CDR2 SNEGSKA (reference sequence). The CDR3 region has the DNA TGCAGTGCTAGGGATGTGCGGTTACAAGAGACCCAGTACTTC. This sequence encodes CSARDVRLQETQYF.

The chain combines TRBV30 with TRBJ2-7; unclear D gene. Per the germline V gene, CDR1 is GTSNPN and CDR2 is SVGIG (reference sequence). The CDR3 has 12 residues. Between the trimmed V and J ends, which lost 1 base and 4 bases, there was a span of 8 bases. CDR3 region: CAWSARRYEQYF. Here the CDR3 DNA reads TGTGCCTGGAGTGCCAGACGATACGAGCAGTACTTC.

V gene TRBV28 combines with J gene TRBJ2-4, with 14 bases fitting TRBD2. Judging by the DNA end, TRBJ2-7 fits better; the J call may be wrong. In germline, CDR1 is MDHEN, CDR2 SYDVKM. This CDR3 has 18 amino acids. This chain's CDR3 is CASSAPNSGLAGDLEQYF. The CDR3 DNA reads as TGTGCCAGCAGCGCCCCGAATTCGGGACTAGCGGGAGACCTCGAGCAGTACTTC.

V and J are TRBV6-5 and TRBJ2-5; D is uncertain. CDR1 and CDR2 from the germline V gene are MNHEY and SVGAGI. Trimming removed 5 bases from V and 1 base from J, with 11 bases in between. The CDR3 runs to 14 residues. The CDR3: CASSPRSFQETQYF. CDR3 coding DNA: TGTGCCAGCAGTCCCCGTTCATTCCAAGAGACCCAGTACTTC.

V gene TRBV4-1 combines with J gene TRBJ2-5; the D gene is possibly TRBD1 (5 bases). Trimming took 3 bases from V and 0 from J, leaving 14 bases between them. Germline assignment: CDR1 MGHRA and CDR2 YSYEKL. This CDR3 has 16 amino acids. CDR3 in amino acids: CASSHHTAQDQETQYF. The DNA for the CDR3 is TGCGCCAGCAGCCACCACACGGCACAGGACCAAGAGACCCAGTACTTC.

The genes are TRBV19 and TRBJ2-1, with TRBD2 as a possible D gene (5 bases). V was cut by 1 base and J by 6 bases, with 13 bases left in between. Germline lookup yields CDR1 LNHDA and CDR2 SQIVND (reference sequence). CDR3 length: 15 residues. CDR3 nucleotide sequence: TGTGCCAGTAGTATAGGACTACTGGGTGGCAATGAGCAGTTCTTC. Its protein product is CASSIGLLGGNEQFF.

As for this clonotype: At one end the junction does not follow the germline gene, possibly because of a read error. The chain employs TRBV12-3 or TRBV12-4 and TRBJ1-1; D is uncertain. The CDR3 runs 13 residues. The CDR3 DNA sequence: TGCGCCAGCAGTTATAGATTGAACGCTGAAGCTTTCTTT. Protein sequence: CASSYRLNAEAFF.

CDR3 in amino acids: CASSPPGLSSTDTQYF. The CDR3 DNA reads TGTGCCAGCAGCCCCCCCGGACTGTCTAGCACAGATACGCAGTATTTT. The rearrangement joins TRBV11-2 to TRBJ2-3; maybe TRBD2 (5 bases). Per the germline V gene, CDR1 is SGHAT and CDR2 is FQNNGV. The CDR3 loop spans 16 amino acids. The V and J ends lost 5 bases and 0 bases respectively, with 15 bases between them.

In this sample, this clonotype turned up a few times. The chain carries TRBV6-6 and TRBJ2-7; 11 bases line up with TRBD2. Germline CDR1 reads MNHNY; CDR2 reads SVGAGI (reference sequence). This CDR3 spans 15 amino acids. J was trimmed by 1 base and V by 5 bases; bases with no gene match: 4. CDR3: CASSGPSGGSYEQYF. DNA of the CDR3: TGTGCCAGCAGTGGTCCTAGCGGGGGGTCCTACGAGCAGTACTTC.

V usage is TRBV12-3 or TRBV12-4 and J usage is TRBJ1-2; TRBD1 agrees at 7 bases. Trimming cost V 2 bases and J 2 bases; bases outside gene matches: 17. The CDR3 loop spans 19 amino acids. CDR3 sequence: CASSLRASGDSIGNYGYTF. CDR3 DNA sequence: TGTGCCAGCAGTTTACGGGCAAGTGGGGACAGTATAGGGAACTATGGCTACACCTTC.

This clonotype was counted between two and nine times. Here the CDR3 DNA reads TGTGCCAGCAGTGAGGGGGGGTTCTCCTCCTACGAGCAGTACTTC. Protein sequence: CASSEGGFSSYEQYF. This chain connects TRBV12-3 or TRBV12-4 to TRBJ2-7, with a tentative D call TRBD2 (7 bases). The ends were cut back, 5 bases at V and 0 bases at J, with 14 bases in the middle. The CDR3 has 15 residues.

This clonotype was found many times. The genes are TRBV10-3 and TRBJ2-1, with 7 nucleotides matching TRBD2. This CDR3 is built from 15 residues. After removal of 11 bases from V and 3 bases from J, the junction contained 13 bases not matched to a gene. From germline, CDR1 is ENHRY and CDR2 SYGVKD. The CDR3, as DNA: TGTGCCTCGAGTCCGGGGACTAAAATCTACAATGAGCAGTTCTTC. Translation: CASSPGTKIYNEQFF.